This T cell receptor (beta chain) was found in a study of blood T cell repertoires in COVID-19 (dated by TCRdb to about 2020). With respect to the entire study: Samples covering the acute and convalescent phases of COVID-19 were provided by collaborators in the United States, Italy and Spain. The samples were drawn from the first 160 participants of the ongoing ImmuneRACE study and from under 1,500 subjects provided by 6 global collaborators. The repertoires were released in a freely available public database meant as a resource for research on the immune response to SARS-CoV-2. The sample metadata nearly always contained a de-identified subject ID, COVID-19 status, age in years and sex. Subjects who had been exposed to COVID-19, were actively infected with it, or had recovered from it provided the deeply sampled blood TCRbeta repertoires that made up the dataset. The material from the prospective study consisted of cDNA or gDNA derived from T cells, B-cell-depleted T cells, or PBMCs. Where available, HLA class I and class II types were obtained from metadata supplied by the sample provider rather than from assay-based typing. The paper's findings and limits, for the study overall: Clinical and demographic metadata were provided uncurated, with the amount varying by source and participant.

The collaborating institutions used their own protocols to collect whole blood in K2EDTA tubes. For TCRbeta analysis, collaborators shipped samples as frozen whole blood, isolated PBMCs, or DNA extracted from either of those sample types. TCRbeta CDR3 regions were amplified from genomic DNA by means of the immunoSEQ Assay, a bias-controlled multiplex PCR. The original pipeline was this. The number of nucleated cells in each sample was estimated from the amplification of reference gene primers within the assay. Sequence reads were collapsed and filtered to measure the absolute abundance of every unique TCRbeta CDR3 rearrangement. For each sample, productive Simpson clonality was calculated as the square root of Simpson's diversity index across productive rearrangements. TCRdb stores this immuneACCESS table with in-frame sequences only. Part of the clones is absent; in the studies checked, under half of the shortfall reflects unresolved V genes, and no reason is known for the rest. D and trimming were read from the DNA, whereas the V and J calls and clone size are those reported in that table. The sample profile shows fewer than 250,000 clones; approximately 85% of them were found once. The ten largest make up approximately 4.5% of the sample.

About this clone: Its specific antigen is unknown. One base away there is no much larger clone; base qualities are not given.

V trim: 3 bases; J trim: 8 bases; unmatched bases: 11. CDR1 SGHRS and CDR2 YFSETQ are derived from the germline V gene. Taken from cysteine to phenylalanine, the CDR3 has 16 residues. Only the CDR3 portion is preserved as DNA: 48 bases, with reading frame beginning at the first base. The V and J segments used are TRBV5-1 and TRBJ1-2; TRBD1 matches 12 bases in the middle. The clonotype originates from a woman between 65 and 79 years old with acute or convalescent COVID-19. The sample taken for sequencing was peripheral blood. The nucleotide sequence is given as TGCGCCAGCAGCTGGCAGACCGGGACAGGGGGCGGCGGCTACACCTTC. The encoded protein is CASSWQTGTGGGGYTF.